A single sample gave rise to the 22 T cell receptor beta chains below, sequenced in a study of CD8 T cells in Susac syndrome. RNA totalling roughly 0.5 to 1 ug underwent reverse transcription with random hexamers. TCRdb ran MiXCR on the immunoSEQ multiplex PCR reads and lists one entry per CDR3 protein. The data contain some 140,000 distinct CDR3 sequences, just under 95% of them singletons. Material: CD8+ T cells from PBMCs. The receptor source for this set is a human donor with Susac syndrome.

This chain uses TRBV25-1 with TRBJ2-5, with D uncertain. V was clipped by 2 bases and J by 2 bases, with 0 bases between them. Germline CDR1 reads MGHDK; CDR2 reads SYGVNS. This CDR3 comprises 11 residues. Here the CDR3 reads CASSEQETQYF. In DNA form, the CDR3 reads TGTGCCAGCAGTGAACAAGAGACCCAGTACTTC.

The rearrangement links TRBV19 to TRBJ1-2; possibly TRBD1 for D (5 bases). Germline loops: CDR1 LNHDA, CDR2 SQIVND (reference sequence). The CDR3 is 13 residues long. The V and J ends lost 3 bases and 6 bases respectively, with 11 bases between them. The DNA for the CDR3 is TGTGCCAGTAGTATTAGCCAGGGACATGGCTACACCTTC. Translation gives CASSISQGHGYTF.

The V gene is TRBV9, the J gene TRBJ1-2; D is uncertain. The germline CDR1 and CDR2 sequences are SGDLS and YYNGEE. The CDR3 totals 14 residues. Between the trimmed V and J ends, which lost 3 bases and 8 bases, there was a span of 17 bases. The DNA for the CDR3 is TGTGCCAGCAGCGCCGGACGTGAAGTTGGCGGCTACACCTTC. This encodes CASSAGREVGGYTF.

This CDR3 reads CASTGRLWGEGNEQFF. The CDR3 nucleotides are TGTGCCAGCACCGGGCGTTTGTGGGGCGAGGGTAATGAGCAGTTCTTC. The J gene is TRBJ2-1, the V gene TRBV12-3 or TRBV12-4, with D possibly called TRBD1 or TRBD2 (5 bases each). The length of the CDR3 is 16 residues. The germline V and J ends were trimmed by 7 bases and 7 bases, with 23 bases remaining between them.

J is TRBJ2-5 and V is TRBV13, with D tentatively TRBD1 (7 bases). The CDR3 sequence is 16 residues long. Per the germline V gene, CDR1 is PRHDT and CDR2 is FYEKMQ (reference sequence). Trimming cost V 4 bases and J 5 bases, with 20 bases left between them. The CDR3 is CASSSGGTDRGETQYF. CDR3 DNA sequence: TGTGCCAGCAGCTCAGGGGGGACCGACAGAGGGGAGACCCAGTACTTC. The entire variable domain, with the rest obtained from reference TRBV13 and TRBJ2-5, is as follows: AAGVIQSPRHLIKEKRETATLKCYPIPRHDTVYWYQQGPGQDPQFLISFYEKMQSDKGSIPDRFSAQQFSDYHSELNMSSLELGDSALYFCASSSGGTDRGETQYFGPGTRLLVL.

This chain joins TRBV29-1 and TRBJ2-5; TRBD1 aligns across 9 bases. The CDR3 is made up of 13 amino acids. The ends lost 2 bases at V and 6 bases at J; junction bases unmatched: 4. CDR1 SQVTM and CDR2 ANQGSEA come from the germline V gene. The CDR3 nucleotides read TGCAGCGTTGAATGGGACAGGGTTCAGACCCAGTACTTC. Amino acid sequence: CSVEWDRVQTQYF. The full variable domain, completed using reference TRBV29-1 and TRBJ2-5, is SAVISQKPSRDICQRGTSLTIQCQVDSQVTMMFWYRQQPGQSLTLIATANQGSEATYESGFVIDKFPISRPNLTFSTLTVSNMSPEDSSIYLCSVEWDRVQTQYFGPGTRLLVL.

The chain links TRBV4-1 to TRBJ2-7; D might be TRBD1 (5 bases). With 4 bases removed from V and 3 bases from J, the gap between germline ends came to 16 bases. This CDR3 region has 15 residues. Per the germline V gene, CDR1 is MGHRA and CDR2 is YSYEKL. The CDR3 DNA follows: TGCGCCAGCAGCCCGATGCAGGGCCTAGACTACGAGCAGTACTTC. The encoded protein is CASSPMQGLDYEQYF.

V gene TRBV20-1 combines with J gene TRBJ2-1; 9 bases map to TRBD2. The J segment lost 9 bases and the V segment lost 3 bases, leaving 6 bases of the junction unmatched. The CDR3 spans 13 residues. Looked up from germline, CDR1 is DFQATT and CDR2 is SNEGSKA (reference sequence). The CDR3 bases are TGCAGTGCTAGCGAGACTAGCGGTAGTGAGCAGTTCTTC. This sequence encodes CSASETSGSEQFF.

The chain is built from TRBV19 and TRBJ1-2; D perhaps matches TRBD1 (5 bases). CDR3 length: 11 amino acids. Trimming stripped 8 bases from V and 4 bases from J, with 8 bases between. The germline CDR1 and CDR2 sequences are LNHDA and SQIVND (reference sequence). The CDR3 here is CASSDIYGYTF. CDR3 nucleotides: TGTGCCAGTTCGGACATCTATGGCTACACCTTC.

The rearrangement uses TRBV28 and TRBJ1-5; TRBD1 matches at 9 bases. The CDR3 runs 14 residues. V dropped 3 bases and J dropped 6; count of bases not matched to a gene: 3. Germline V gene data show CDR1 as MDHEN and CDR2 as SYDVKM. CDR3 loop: CASSFRQGVQPQHF. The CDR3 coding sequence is TGTGCCAGCAGTTTTCGACAGGGGGTTCAGCCCCAGCATTTT.

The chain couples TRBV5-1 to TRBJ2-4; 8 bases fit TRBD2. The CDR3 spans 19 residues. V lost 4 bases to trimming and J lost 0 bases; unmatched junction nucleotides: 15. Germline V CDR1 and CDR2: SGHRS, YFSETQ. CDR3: CASSPPGTRSPLAKNIQYF. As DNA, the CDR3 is TGCGCCAGCAGCCCCCCCGGGACTAGGTCTCCCCTAGCCAAAAACATTCAGTACTTC.

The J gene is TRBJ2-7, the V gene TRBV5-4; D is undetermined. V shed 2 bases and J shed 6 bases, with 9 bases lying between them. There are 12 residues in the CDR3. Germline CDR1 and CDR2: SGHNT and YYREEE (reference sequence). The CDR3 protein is CASSFYQSEQYF. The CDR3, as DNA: TGTGCCAGCAGCTTTTACCAGTCCGAGCAGTACTTC.

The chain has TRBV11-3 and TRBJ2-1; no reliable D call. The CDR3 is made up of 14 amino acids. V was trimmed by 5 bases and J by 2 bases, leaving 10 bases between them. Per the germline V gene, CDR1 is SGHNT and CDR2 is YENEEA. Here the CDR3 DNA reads TGTGCCAGCAGCCCATACCGGGCCTACAATGAGCAGTTCTTC. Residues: CASSPYRAYNEQFF.

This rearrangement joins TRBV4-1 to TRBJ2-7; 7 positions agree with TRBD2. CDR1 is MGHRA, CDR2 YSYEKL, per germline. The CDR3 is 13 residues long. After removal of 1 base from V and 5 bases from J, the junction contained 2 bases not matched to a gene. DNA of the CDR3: TGCGCCAGCAGCCAAGTAGCGGGCGACGAGCAGTACTTC. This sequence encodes CASSQVAGDEQYF.

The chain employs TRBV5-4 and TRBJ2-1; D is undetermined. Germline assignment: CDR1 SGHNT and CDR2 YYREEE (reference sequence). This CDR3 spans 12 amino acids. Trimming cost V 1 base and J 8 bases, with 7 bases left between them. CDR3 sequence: CASSLRSDEQFF. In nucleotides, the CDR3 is TGTGCCAGCAGCTTGAGATCGGATGAGCAGTTCTTC.

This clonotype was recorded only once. The CDR3 sequence is CASSLSATATGNTIYF. For the CDR3, the DNA is TGTGCCAGCAGTTTATCGGCCACGGCTACTGGAAACACCATATATTTT. V and J are TRBV28 and TRBJ1-3; D unclear. Germline CDR1 is MDHEN and CDR2 is SYDVKM. The CDR3 loop spans 16 amino acids. Trimming pared 1 base from V and 2 bases from J, leaving 12 bases between.

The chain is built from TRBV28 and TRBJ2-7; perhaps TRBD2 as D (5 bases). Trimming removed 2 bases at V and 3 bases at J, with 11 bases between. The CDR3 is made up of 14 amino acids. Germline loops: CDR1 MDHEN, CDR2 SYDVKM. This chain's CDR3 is CASSLEGIIYEQYF. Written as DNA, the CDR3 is TGTGCCAGCAGTTTAGAGGGTATCATCTACGAGCAGTACTTC.

The CDR3 DNA reads TGTGCTAGTGGTTTGGTGGGCGGGAGAGCCGCAGATACGCAGTATTTT. It yields the protein CASGLVGGRAADTQYF. This rearrangement joins TRBV12-5 to TRBJ2-3, with TRBD2 matching 7 bases. Germline V CDR1 and CDR2: LGHNT, FRNRAP. With 0 bases clipped from V and 4 bases from J, the junction kept 7 bases outside the gene matches. The CDR3 has 16 residues.

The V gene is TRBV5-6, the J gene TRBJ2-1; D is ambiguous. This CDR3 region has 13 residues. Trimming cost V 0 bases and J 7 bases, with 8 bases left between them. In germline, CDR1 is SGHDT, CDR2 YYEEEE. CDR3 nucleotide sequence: TGTGCCAGCAGCTTGGGCACCATAAATGAGCAGTTCTTC. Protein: CASSLGTINEQFF.

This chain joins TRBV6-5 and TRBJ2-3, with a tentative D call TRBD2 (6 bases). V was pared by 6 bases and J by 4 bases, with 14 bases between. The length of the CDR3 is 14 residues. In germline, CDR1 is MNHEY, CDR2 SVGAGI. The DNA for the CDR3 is TGTGCCAGCAGCCCTGCGGGGTGGGCAGATACGCAGTATTTT. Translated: CASSPAGWADTQYF.

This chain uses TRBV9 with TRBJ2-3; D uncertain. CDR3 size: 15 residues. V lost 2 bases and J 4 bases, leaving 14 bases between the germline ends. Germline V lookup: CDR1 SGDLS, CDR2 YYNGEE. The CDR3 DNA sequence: TGTGCCAGCAGCGTCAAAGCCGCGGCCCCAGATACGCAGTATTTT. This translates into CASSVKAAAPDTQYF.

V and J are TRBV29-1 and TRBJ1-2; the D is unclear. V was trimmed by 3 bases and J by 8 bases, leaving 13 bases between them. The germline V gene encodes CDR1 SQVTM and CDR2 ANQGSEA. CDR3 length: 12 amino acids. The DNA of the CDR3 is TGCAGCGTTGAGGCCGGGGAGTGGGGCTACACCTTC. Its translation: CSVEAGEWGYTF.